Listed below are T cell receptor beta chains from one sample, sequenced in a study of T-cell reconstitution after alpha-beta-depleted transplantation in children. TCRdb re-called the PCR reads with MiXCR, one entry per CDR3 protein. The top ten hold approximately 33% of the sample, which has fewer than 750,000 distinct CDR3 sequences, over 20% seen once. The sequences come from PBMCs, collected before TCRalphabeta/CD19-depleted stem cell transplant. These receptor sequences come from a boy in the first two years of life with Wiskott-Aldrich syndrome, due to receive a stem cell transplant. The CDR3 runs from the conserved cysteine through the conserved F or W. A D gene is named only where the DNA matches it firmly. For some rows the clone size is stated as once, few or many, or as a class when expanded; others skip it.

abundance: few
v_gene: TRBV12-3/TRBV12-4
j_gene: TRBJ2-7
d_gene: TRBD1
CDR3aa: CASRTGVSPYEQYF
CDR3nt: TGTGCCAGCAGAACAGGGGTGAGCCCCTACGAGCAGTACTTC

abundance: few
v_gene: TRBV12-3/TRBV12-4
j_gene: TRBJ1-2
d_gene: -
CDR3aa: CASSLSLGGRDYGYTF
CDR3nt: TGTGCCAGCAGTTTATCTTTGGGAGGCAGGGACTATGGCTACACCTTC

abundance: -
v_gene: TRBV5-5
j_gene: TRBJ1-1
d_gene: -
CDR3aa: CASRLVGVNTEAFF
CDR3nt: TGTGCCAGCAGGCTGGTGGGGGTGAACACTGAAGCTTTCTTT

abundance: few
v_gene: TRBV7-2
j_gene: TRBJ2-5
d_gene: -
CDR3aa: CASSLQPNRGQETQYF
CDR3nt: TGTGCCAGCAGCTTACAGCCGAATAGGGGTCAAGAGACCCAGTACTTC

abundance: -
v_gene: TRBV19
j_gene: TRBJ1-2
d_gene: -
CDR3aa: CASRRTAGGYTF
CDR3nt: TGTGCCAGTAGACGGACCGCCGGCGGCTACACCTTC

abundance: -
v_gene: TRBV5-1
j_gene: TRBJ1-6
d_gene: -
CDR3aa: CASRADLSDSPLHF
CDR3nt: TGCGCCAGCAGGGCGGACCTGTCGGATTCACCCCTCCACTTT

abundance: -
v_gene: TRBV5-1
j_gene: TRBJ1-1
d_gene: TRBD1
CDR3aa: CASSPFPGTGGLLMNTEAFF
CDR3nt: TGCGCCAGCAGCCCCTTCCCCGGGACAGGGGGTTTGCTTATGAACACTGAAGCTTTCTTT

abundance: few
v_gene: TRBV1
j_gene: TRBJ1-2
d_gene: -
CDR3aa: CTSSQDQKGNPRFYGYTF
CDR3nt: TGCACCAGCAGCCAAGATCAGAAGGGTAACCCGAGGTTCTATGGCTACACCTTC

abundance: -
v_gene: TRBV11-2
j_gene: TRBJ2-1
d_gene: TRBD1
CDR3aa: CASSPRDRYNEQFF
CDR3nt: TGTGCCAGCAGCCCCCGGGACAGATACAATGAGCAGTTCTTC

abundance: once
v_gene: TRBV6-1
j_gene: TRBJ2-7
d_gene: -
CDR3aa: CASSDHDIVYSYEQYF
CDR3nt: TGTGCCAGCAGTGACCATGACATAGTTTACTCCTACGAGCAGTACTTC

abundance: few
v_gene: TRBV20-1
j_gene: TRBJ2-7
d_gene: -
CDR3aa: CSASGGLDYEQYF
CDR3nt: TGCAGTGCTAGCGGTGGGCTAGACTACGAGCAGTACTTC